This TCR beta chain was obtained from a study of STAT3 mutations in large granular lymphocyte leukemia. Overall study results and limits: Persisting codominant clonotypes may have hidden a small pathogenic clone. Every T-cell large granular lymphocyte leukemia patient had at least one immunodominant TCR beta clonotype. Clonal expansion was inferred from other time points because no sample existed at each clone's first appearance.

For this clone: Its target is not known.

The CDR3 has 13 residues. The germline V and J ends were trimmed by 5 bases and 0 bases, with 9 bases remaining between them. Germline loops: CDR1 SGHRS, CDR2 YFSETQ. The protocol was immunoSEQ multiplex PCR, while the TCRdb copy is restricted to in-frame clones and leaves out a portion. The data hold under 4,500 clones, with about 70% observed a single time. The source of this sequence is a man aged 55 to 70 with T-cell large granular lymphocyte leukemia. Some clones in this sample may be carry-over from other donors' samples. The genes are TRBV5-1 and TRBJ2-7; D unclear. Material: peripheral blood mononuclear cells. CDR3 protein: CASSSQNSYEQYF. CDR3 sequence (DNA): TGCGCCAGCAGTAGTCAAAACTCCTACGAGCAGTACTTC.